The 14 T cell receptor beta chains given below trace back to one sample, sequenced in a study of T-cell memory formation after mild COVID-19. Each CDR3 protein gets one entry after TCRdb re-called the 5' RACE reads with MiXCR. Seen here are fewer than 500,000 distinct CDR3 sequences, more than 20% observed once, and the top ten hold 12%. The specimen sequenced was PBMCs or a T cell subset sorted from them (not recorded which). The source of these receptors is an adult woman who had mild COVID-19 (a few samples of this study predate the infection). Cell type and time point are not known.

V usage is TRBV9 and J usage is TRBJ2-1; no reliable D call. The V gene lost 0 bases and the J gene lost 1 base, with 8 bases spanning the gap. This CDR3 has 15 residues. Germline assignment: CDR1 SGDLS and CDR2 YYNGEE. As DNA, the CDR3 is TGTGCCAGCAGCGTAGTTGACCTTTCCTACAATGAGCAGTTCTTC. Translation gives CASSVVDLSYNEQFF.

At least ten counts were recorded for this clonotype. Here the CDR3 reads CSARDYLAGVGEQYF. CDR3 nucleotides: TGCAGTGCTAGAGACTACCTAGCGGGAGTCGGCGAGCAGTACTTC. The rearrangement joins TRBV20-1 to TRBJ2-7; 10 bases are a match to TRBD2. The J segment lost 6 bases and the V segment lost 0 bases, leaving 8 bases of the junction unmatched. CDR1 DFQATT and CDR2 SNEGSKA come from the germline V gene (reference sequence). The CDR3 runs 15 residues.

The table lists this clonotype with a few counts. The chain uses TRBV10-3 and TRBJ1-5; possible D gene TRBD1, 5 bases. The CDR3 consists of 16 residues. Trimming pared 3 bases from V and 1 base from J, leaving 13 bases between. Germline V gene data show CDR1 as ENHRY and CDR2 as SYGVKD. CDR3 residues: CAISDSGIGSNQPQHF. DNA for the CDR3: TGTGCCATCAGTGATTCAGGGATCGGGAGCAATCAGCCCCAGCATTTT.

The J gene is TRBJ1-3, the V gene TRBV12-3 or TRBV12-4, with D maybe TRBD1 (5 bases). The V end was cut by 2 bases, the J end by 0 bases, with 17 bases between. This CDR3 spans 18 amino acids. Here the CDR3 DNA reads TGTGCCAGCAGTTTAAAGTTTTGGGGGTCGATCTCTGGAAACACCATATATTTT. Amino acid sequence: CASSLKFWGSISGNTIYF.

The chain has TRBV5-5 and TRBJ1-5, with D possibly matching TRBD1 (6 bases). This CDR3 region has 15 residues. Germline values: CDR1 SGHKS, CDR2 YYEKEE (reference sequence). The V end lost 0 bases, the J end lost 4 bases, and 11 bases lay between the germline ends. This chain's CDR3 is CASSLAQGRNQPQHF. DNA of the CDR3: TGTGCCAGCAGCTTGGCTCAGGGGAGGAATCAGCCCCAGCATTTT.

V is TRBV29-1 and J is TRBJ1-2; D possibly corresponds to TRBD1 (5 bases). CDR3 length: 13 residues. Looked up from germline, CDR1 is SQVTM and CDR2 is ANQGSEA. V gave up 6 bases and J gave up 8 bases, with 19 bases separating them. The CDR3 sequence is CSVDIGEGNGYTF. CDR3 nucleotides: TGCAGCGTGGACATCGGAGAGGGTAACGGCTACACCTTC. The variable domain in full, with the rest retrieved from reference TRBV29-1 and TRBJ1-2, is SAVISQKPSRDICQRGTSLTIQCQVDSQVTMMFWYRQQPGQSLTLIATANQGSEATYESGFVIDKFPISRPNLTFSTLTVSNMSPEDSSIYLCSVDIGEGNGYTFGSGTRLTVV.

This clonotype was picked up a small number of times. This chain joins TRBV20-1 and TRBJ2-5; D unresolved. The CDR3 is made up of 11 amino acids. Germline CDR1 DFQATT, CDR2 SNEGSKA (reference sequence). The V gene lost 4 bases and the J gene lost 5 bases, with 8 bases spanning the gap. The CDR3 spells CSAMGRETQYF. The CDR3, as DNA: TGCAGTGCTATGGGCAGGGAGACCCAGTACTTC.

This clonotype was observed a handful of times. The rearrangement links TRBV4-3 to TRBJ2-3, with TRBD2 as a possible D gene (6 bases). Germline values: CDR1 LGHNA, CDR2 YSLEER. This CDR3 has 16 residues. Trimming stripped 2 bases from V and 1 base from J, with 13 bases between. The DNA for the CDR3 is TGCGCCAGCAGCCAACCTAGCGCAAGGGGCACAGATACGCAGTATTTT. This sequence encodes CASSQPSARGTDTQYF.

This clonotype was seen a few times. The rearrangement links TRBV19 to TRBJ2-7; D is undetermined. V lost 3 bases, J lost 3 bases, and 18 bases lay in between. The germline V gene encodes CDR1 LNHDA and CDR2 SQIVND (reference sequence). The length of the CDR3 is 16 residues. CDR3 sequence (DNA): TGTGCCAGTAGTATTTCCCCCGGCGCTAACCTCTACGAGCAGTACTTC. Protein product: CASSISPGANLYEQYF.

The J gene is TRBJ2-3, the V gene TRBV7-9; TRBD2 is a possible D gene (5 bases). The V gene's germline CDR1 is SEHNR and CDR2 FQNEAQ (reference sequence). Trimming left V 7 bases short and J 4 bases short, with 18 bases between. This CDR3 comprises 15 residues. Here the CDR3 DNA reads TGTGCCAGCATCGTTACGACGAGCGGATCAGATACGCAGTATTTT. Amino acids: CASIVTTSGSDTQYF.

V usage is TRBV13 and J usage is TRBJ2-7; a possible D gene is TRBD2 (6 bases). With 5 bases removed from V and 2 bases from J, the gap between germline ends came to 10 bases. CDR1 PRHDT and CDR2 FYEKMQ come from the germline V gene (reference sequence). This CDR3 has 13 amino acids. The CDR3 nucleotides are TGTGCCAGCAGCCAAAGGACTACCTACGAGCAGTACTTC. It is translated as CASSQRTTYEQYF.

The table lists this clonotype with a few counts. The chain is built from TRBV5-1 and TRBJ1-1; no reliable D call. V dropped 0 bases and J dropped 0 bases, with 24 bases sitting between them. The CDR3 loop spans 20 amino acids. The germline CDR1 and CDR2 sequences are SGHRS and YFSETQ. CDR3 nucleotides: TGCGCCAGCAGCTTGGTTGCACAGTGGGGAACCCCGCGCATGAACACTGAAGCTTTCTTT. As protein: CASSLVAQWGTPRMNTEAFF.

The rearrangement links TRBV6-2 or TRBV6-3 to TRBJ1-2; D not certain. The CDR3 consists of 14 residues. V shed 0 bases and J shed 2 bases, with 7 bases lying between them. CDR1 is MNHEY, CDR2 SVGEGT, per germline. The DNA of the CDR3 is TGTGCCAGCAGTTACTCGCAGCAGAACTATGGCTACACCTTC. Its protein product is CASSYSQQNYGYTF.

Turning to this clonotype: One junction end does not reproduce the germline sequence, and a read error may be involved. The chain joins TRBV5-1 to TRBJ2-1; D is unresolved. CDR3 length: 13 amino acids. Germline V gene sequence: CDR1 SGHRS, CDR2 YFSETQ. The CDR3 spells CASSLAPDNEQFF. The CDR3 DNA reads as TGCGCCAGCAGCTTGGCCCCCGACAACGAGCAGTTCTTC.